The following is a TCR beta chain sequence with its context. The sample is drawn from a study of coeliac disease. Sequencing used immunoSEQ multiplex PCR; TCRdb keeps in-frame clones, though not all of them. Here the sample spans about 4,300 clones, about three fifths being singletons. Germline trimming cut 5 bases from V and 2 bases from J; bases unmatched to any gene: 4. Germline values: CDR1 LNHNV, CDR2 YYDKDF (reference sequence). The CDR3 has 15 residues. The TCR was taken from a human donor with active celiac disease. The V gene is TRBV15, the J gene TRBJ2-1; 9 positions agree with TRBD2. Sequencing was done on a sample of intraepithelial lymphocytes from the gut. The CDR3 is CATSVIAGAYNEQFF. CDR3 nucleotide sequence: TGTGCCACCAGCGTAATAGCGGGGGCCTACAATGAGCAGTTCTTC.